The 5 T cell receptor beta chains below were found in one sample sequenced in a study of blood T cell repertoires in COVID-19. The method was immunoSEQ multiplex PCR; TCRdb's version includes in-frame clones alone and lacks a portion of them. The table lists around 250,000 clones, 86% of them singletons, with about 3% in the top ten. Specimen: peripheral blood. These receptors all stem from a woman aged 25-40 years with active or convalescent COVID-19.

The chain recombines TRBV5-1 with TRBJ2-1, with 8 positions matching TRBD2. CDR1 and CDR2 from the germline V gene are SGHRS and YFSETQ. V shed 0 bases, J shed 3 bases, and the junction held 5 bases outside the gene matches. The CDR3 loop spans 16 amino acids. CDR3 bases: TGCGCCAGCAGCTTGGTGACTAGCGCTGTCTACAATGAGCAGTTCTTC. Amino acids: CASSLVTSAVYNEQFF.

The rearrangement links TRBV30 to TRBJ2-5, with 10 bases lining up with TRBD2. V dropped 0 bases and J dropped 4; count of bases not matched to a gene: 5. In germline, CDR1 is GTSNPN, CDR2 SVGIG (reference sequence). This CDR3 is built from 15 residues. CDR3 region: CAWSVAGGRVETQYF. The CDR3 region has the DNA TGTGCCTGGAGTGTAGCGGGGGGGCGGGTAGAGACCCAGTACTTC.

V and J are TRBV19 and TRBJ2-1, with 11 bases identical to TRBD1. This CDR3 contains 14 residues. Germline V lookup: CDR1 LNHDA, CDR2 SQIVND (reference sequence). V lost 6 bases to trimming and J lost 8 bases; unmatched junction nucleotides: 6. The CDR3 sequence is CASSGQGASHEQFF. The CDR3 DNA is TGTGCCAGTAGCGGACAGGGGGCTAGTCATGAGCAGTTCTTC.

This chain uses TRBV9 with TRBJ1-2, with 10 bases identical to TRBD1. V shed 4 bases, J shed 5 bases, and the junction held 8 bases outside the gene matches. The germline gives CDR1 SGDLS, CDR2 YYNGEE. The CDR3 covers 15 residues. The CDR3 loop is CASSPGGQGDYGYTF. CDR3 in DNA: TGTGCCAGCAGCCCGGGTGGACAGGGGGATTATGGCTACACCTTC. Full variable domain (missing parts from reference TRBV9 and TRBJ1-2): DSGVTQTPKHLITATGQRVTLRCSPRSGDLSVYWYQQSLDQGLQFLIQYYNGEERAKGNILERFSAQQFPDLHSELNLSSLELGDSALYFCASSPGGQGDYGYTFGSGTRLTVV.

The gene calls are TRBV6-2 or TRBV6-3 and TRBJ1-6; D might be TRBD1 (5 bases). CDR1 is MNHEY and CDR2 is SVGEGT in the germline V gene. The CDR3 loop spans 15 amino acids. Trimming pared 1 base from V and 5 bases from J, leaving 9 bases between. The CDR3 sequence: CASSYWGVHNSPLHF. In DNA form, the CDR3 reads TGTGCCAGCAGTTACTGGGGGGTCCATAATTCACCCCTCCACTTT.